The rows below give T cell receptor beta chains drawn from one sample of a study of control samples from healthy donors and cancer patients. Profiling relied on immunoSEQ multiplex PCR, and the TCRdb table lists in-frame clones only, not all of them. The table includes 35,000 to 40,000 clones, about 83% detected once. The source material was PBMCs. Receptors were obtained from a woman aged 55-75 years with lung cancer. Both conserved end residues are part of each CDR3. The order of the fields is J gene, V gene, D gene, clone size, CDR3 protein, CDR3 DNA. A D gene is named only where the DNA matches it firmly. Expanded clones get a size class; other rows say once, few or many, or leave the size out.

j_gene: TRBJ1-3
v_gene: TRBV7-6
d_gene: NA
abundance: NA
CDR3aa: CASSRDGTRRNTIYF
CDR3nt: TGTGCCAGCAGTCGGGACGGAACCCGGCGAAACACCATATATTTT

j_gene: TRBJ1-1
v_gene: TRBV7-2
d_gene: NA
abundance: NA
CDR3aa: CASSPELSLNTEAFF
CDR3nt: TGTGCCAGCAGCCCTGAACTTTCGTTGAACACTGAAGCTTTCTTT

j_gene: TRBJ2-7
v_gene: TRBV6-2/TRBV6-3
d_gene: TRBD2
abundance: NA
CDR3aa: CASSSGGAGDYEQYF
CDR3nt: TGTGCCAGCAGTTCGGGGGGAGCTGGTGACTACGAGCAGTACTTC

j_gene: TRBJ1-1
v_gene: TRBV15
d_gene: NA
abundance: NA
CDR3aa: CATSRVLEVWGNTEAFF
CDR3nt: TGTGCCACCAGCAGAGTCCTTGAAGTGTGGGGGAACACTGAAGCTTTCTTT

j_gene: TRBJ1-1
v_gene: TRBV7-9
d_gene: TRBD1
abundance: few
CDR3aa: CASSWGTGNTEAFF
CDR3nt: TGTGCCAGCAGCTGGGGGACAGGGAACACTGAAGCTTTCTTT

j_gene: TRBJ1-6
v_gene: TRBV2
d_gene: NA
abundance: once
CDR3aa: CASKETGSPLHF
CDR3nt: TGTGCCAGCAAAGAAACGGGATCACCCCTCCACTTT

j_gene: TRBJ1-2
v_gene: TRBV12-3/TRBV12-4
d_gene: TRBD1
abundance: NA
CDR3aa: CASSSDRLYGYTF
CDR3nt: TGTGCCAGCAGTTCGGACAGGCTCTATGGCTACACCTTC

j_gene: TRBJ1-5
v_gene: TRBV27
d_gene: NA
abundance: once
CDR3aa: CASRGGQPQHF
CDR3nt: TGTGCCAGCAGAGGGGGTCAGCCCCAGCATTTT

j_gene: TRBJ1-1
v_gene: TRBV10-2
d_gene: NA
abundance: NA
CDR3aa: CASSDRGMNTEAFF
CDR3nt: TGCGCCAGCAGTGACAGGGGAATGAACACTGAAGCTTTCTTT

j_gene: TRBJ2-7
v_gene: TRBV6-5
d_gene: NA
abundance: NA
CDR3aa: CASSYALGGEFPFF
CDR3nt: TGTGCCAGCAGTTACGCTCTCGGGGGCGAATTTCCTTTCTTC